A selection of T cell receptor beta chains follows, all from one sample in a study of human T cells and chemical hapten exposure. TCRdb independently ran MiXCR on the RACE reads; one entry per CDR3 protein. The profile shows some 89,000 distinct CDR3 sequences, around 25% of them singletons. Sequenced here: whole blood, sampled in connection with sensitization to the hapten diphenylcyclopropenone (DPC). Receptor source: a man aged 35-49 years with alopecia areata. Some clones in this sample may be carry-over from other donors' samples. Both conserved end residues are part of each CDR3. A D gene is named only where the DNA matches it firmly. The size entry is marked missing in some rows and otherwise reads once, few, many or a size class.

v_call: TRBV7-6; d_call: TRBD2; clone_size: NA; j_call: TRBJ2-1; cdr3_aa: CASSSTGTSCGEQFF; cdr3_nt: TGTGCCAGCAGCTCAACCGGGACTAGCTGCGGTGAGCAGTTCTTC
v_call: TRBV2; d_call: NA; clone_size: medium-sized; j_call: TRBJ2-7; cdr3_aa: CACPSGGGREQYF; cdr3_nt: TGTGCCTGTCCTAGCGGAGGGGGTCGGGAGCAGTACTTC
v_call: TRBV12-3/TRBV12-4; d_call: TRBD2; clone_size: few; j_call: TRBJ2-3; cdr3_aa: CASSRPTSGTDTQYF; cdr3_nt: TGTGCCAGCAGCCGCCCGACTAGCGGGACAGATACGCAGTATTTT
v_call: TRBV3-1; d_call: NA; clone_size: few; j_call: TRBJ1-2; cdr3_aa: CASSQGQGNYGYTF; cdr3_nt: TGTGCCAGCAGCCAAGGGCAGGGGAACTATGGCTACACCTTC
v_call: TRBV20-1; d_call: TRBD2; clone_size: NA; j_call: TRBJ2-2; cdr3_aa: CSASRDYYNTGELFF; cdr3_nt: TGCAGTGCTAGTCGGGACTACTATAACACCGGGGAGCTGTTTTTT
v_call: TRBV12-3/TRBV12-4; d_call: TRBD2; clone_size: once; j_call: TRBJ2-2; cdr3_aa: CASSPRALSGAGELFF; cdr3_nt: TGTGCCAGCAGTCCCCGCGCCCTAAGCGGGGCCGGGGAGCTGTTTTTT
v_call: TRBV24-1; d_call: TRBD1; clone_size: many; j_call: TRBJ2-3; cdr3_aa: CATSDRMTGTGSTDTQYF; cdr3_nt: TGTGCCACCAGTGATAGGATGACCGGGACAGGGAGCACAGATACGCAGTATTTT
v_call: TRBV19; d_call: TRBD2; clone_size: few; j_call: TRBJ2-1; cdr3_aa: CASSIGGLGYNEQFF; cdr3_nt: TGTGCCAGTAGTATAGGGGGACTAGGGTACAATGAGCAGTTCTTC
v_call: TRBV27; d_call: NA; clone_size: NA; j_call: TRBJ2-7; cdr3_aa: CASSWTPSYEQYF; cdr3_nt: TGTGCCAGCAGTTGGACTCCTTCCTACGAGCAGTACTTC
v_call: TRBV20-1; d_call: NA; clone_size: few; j_call: TRBJ2-1; cdr3_aa: CSATGVYNEQFF; cdr3_nt: TGCAGTGCTACAGGGGTGTACAATGAGCAGTTCTTC
v_call: TRBV7-9; d_call: TRBD2; clone_size: few; j_call: TRBJ2-1; cdr3_aa: CASSLSGTSGDYNEQFF; cdr3_nt: TGTGCCAGCAGCTTATCGGGGACTAGCGGCGACTACAATGAGCAGTTCTTC
v_call: TRBV20-1; d_call: NA; clone_size: NA; j_call: TRBJ2-3; cdr3_aa: CSARGSDTQYF; cdr3_nt: TGCAGTGCTCGTGGGTCAGATACGCAGTATTTT
v_call: TRBV7-9; d_call: TRBD1; clone_size: NA; j_call: TRBJ1-1; cdr3_aa: CASSSRDRGRVEAFF; cdr3_nt: TGTGCCAGCAGCTCACGGGACAGGGGGCGGGTTGAAGCTTTCTTT
v_call: TRBV2; d_call: NA; clone_size: NA; j_call: TRBJ1-1; cdr3_aa: CASSLQRANTEAFF; cdr3_nt: TGTGCCAGCAGCCTACAACGGGCGAACACTGAAGCTTTCTTT
v_call: TRBV20-1; d_call: TRBD2; clone_size: NA; j_call: TRBJ2-1; cdr3_aa: CSARAIGTSGRVLTSYNEQFF; cdr3_nt: TGCAGTGCTAGAGCAATTGGGACTAGCGGGAGGGTTTTAACCTCCTACAATGAGCAGTTCTTC